These 10 T cell receptor beta chains were sequenced from one sample in a study of memory CD4+ T cells and cytomegalovirus serostatus (dated by TCRdb to between 2017 and 2020). Preparation of the library involved the immunoSEQ multiplex PCR assay. TCRdb carries this immuneACCESS record with in-frame sequences only. Its versions omit some clonotypes, under half of them owing to an unresolved V gene in the studies checked, with the rest unexplained. This sample lists about 39,000 clones; over 65% were detected once. The ten biggest clones cover 0.7% to 0.8% of the sample. Single viable CD3+CD4+CD8-CD45RO+ cells were sorted as memory CD4+ T cells on a FACSAria II. The sample comprised memory CD4+ T cells from blood. These receptors were obtained from an adult in good health and CMV-seronegative.

This chain links TRBV30 with TRBJ2-7, with 9 positions matching TRBD1. V was pared by 3 bases and J by 6 bases, with 6 bases of the junction left unmatched. CDR1 and CDR2 from the germline V gene are GTSNPN and SVGIG (reference sequence). The CDR3 covers 13 residues. The CDR3 is CAWSGDRVSEQYF. In nucleotides, the CDR3 is TGTGCCTGGAGCGGGGACAGGGTAAGCGAGCAGTACTTC.

This clone has more than one count but fewer than ten. V usage is TRBV6-6 and J usage is TRBJ2-7; D may correspond to TRBD1 or TRBD2 (5 bases each). The V gene's germline CDR1 is MNHNY and CDR2 SVGAGI (reference sequence). Deletions cut 2 bases from V and 0 bases from J, with 11 bases between. The CDR3 has 15 amino acids. DNA for the CDR3: TGTGCCAGCAGTTACGGGGACCCGAGCTCCTACGAGCAGTACTTC. Protein product: CASSYGDPSSYEQYF.

This clone was seen only a few times. The rearrangement joins TRBV5-1 to TRBJ1-2; D uncertain. This CDR3 has 15 amino acids. CDR1 is SGHRS, CDR2 YFSETQ, per germline. V lost 0 bases and J 1 base, leaving 10 bases between the germline ends. The CDR3 is CASSLARVDNYGYTF. In nucleotides, the CDR3 is TGCGCCAGCAGCTTGGCCCGGGTTGATAACTATGGCTACACCTTC.

This clone was seen only once. V usage is TRBV6-5 and J usage is TRBJ1-1; the D is unclear. Deletions cut 5 bases from V and 7 bases from J, with 17 bases between. Germline CDR1 MNHEY, CDR2 SVGAGI. The CDR3 length is 14 residues. This CDR3 is CASSQRQESLEAFF. The CDR3 DNA reads as TGTGCCAGCAGTCAACGGCAGGAGAGTCTTGAAGCTTTCTTT.

This chain uses TRBV7-9 with TRBJ2-4, with a possible D match to TRBD2 (7 bases). The V end lost 7 bases, the J end lost 3 bases, and 25 bases lay between the germline ends. The CDR3 length is 18 residues. Germline CDR1 SEHNR, CDR2 FQNEAQ (reference sequence). CDR3 coding DNA: TGTGCCAGCACCTTGGGAGGGGGGATCGGGAAAGACAAAAACATTCAGTACTTC. This codes for CASTLGGGIGKDKNIQYF.

CDR3 sequence (DNA): TGTGCCTGGAGTCTCCTCCCTCTGGGCGGGGGCCACACCGGGGAGCTGTTTTTT. It encodes CAWSLLPLGGGHTGELFF. The rearrangement uses TRBV30 and TRBJ2-2; weak D call: TRBD2 (7 bases). The CDR3 length is 18 residues. The ends were cut back, 2 bases at V and 3 bases at J, with 22 bases in the middle. CDR1 and CDR2 from the germline V gene are GTSNPN and SVGIG (reference sequence).

This chain uses TRBV9 with TRBJ2-2; D might be TRBD1 or TRBD2, each matching 5 bases. V lost 0 bases, J lost 4 bases, and 25 bases lay in between. Germline loops: CDR1 SGDLS, CDR2 YYNGEE. This CDR3 spans 20 amino acids. CDR3 sequence: CASSVAPLDLAGGGTGELFF. The CDR3 DNA reads TGTGCCAGCAGCGTAGCCCCCTTGGATCTAGCTGGGGGTGGCACCGGGGAGCTGTTTTTT. Using reference TRBV9 and TRBJ2-2 for the parts outside the CDR3, the full variable domain is DSGVTQTPKHLITATGQRVTLRCSPRSGDLSVYWYQQSLDQGLQFLIQYYNGEERAKGNILERFSAQQFPDLHSELNLSSLELGDSALYFCASSVAPLDLAGGGTGELFFGEGSRLTVL.

The genes are TRBV30 and TRBJ1-1; no definite D call. In germline, CDR1 is GTSNPN, CDR2 SVGIG (reference sequence). The V end was cut by 5 bases, the J end by 2 bases, with 9 bases between. This CDR3 has 12 residues. In nucleotides, the CDR3 is TGTGCCTGGGATATTGGCAACACTGAAGCTTTCTTT. This sequence encodes CAWDIGNTEAFF.

This chain joins TRBV6-1 and TRBJ2-7, with 7 bases lining up with TRBD2. V was pared by 5 bases and J by 7 bases, with 2 bases of the junction left unmatched. This CDR3 is built from 11 residues. Germline V CDR1 and CDR2: MNHNS, SASEGT. CDR3 amino acids: CASSYGGEQYF. CDR3 nucleotides: TGTGCCAGCAGTTACGGGGGGGAGCAGTACTTC.

This clone was counted only a few times. This chain joins TRBV27 and TRBJ2-3; 16 positions agree with TRBD2. Trimming removed 6 bases from V and 0 bases from J; junction bases left unmatched: 9. Germline CDR1 MNHEY, CDR2 SMNVEV (reference sequence). The CDR3 totals 19 residues. The CDR3 bases are TGTGCCAGCAGATACGCGGGACTAGCGGGGGGGCCGAGCACAGATACGCAGTATTTT. Translated: CASRYAGLAGGPSTDTQYF.